Below are 21 T cell receptor beta chains sequenced from a single sample in a study of naive CD8 T cells in extremely preterm neonates. TCRdb keeps only in-frame clones here, not all; method: immunoSEQ multiplex PCR. This sample has about 7,300 clones, with about 93% found just once. Cord blood came from elective full-term cesareans at roughly 37-42 weeks without labor or membrane rupture. The sequencing input was naive CD8+ T cells from cord blood. The receptor set was obtained from a newborn in good health.

The rearrangement joins TRBV7-9 to TRBJ1-1; 10 nucleotides align to TRBD1. CDR1 is SEHNR and CDR2 is FQNEAQ in the germline V gene (reference sequence). The CDR3 has 14 amino acids. The junction had 6 bases not matched to a gene; V was cut back by 5 bases and J by 6 bases. This CDR3 is CASSAGQGISEAFF. The CDR3 DNA sequence: TGTGCCAGCAGCGCGGGACAGGGGATCTCTGAAGCTTTCTTT.

The gene calls are TRBV5-6 and TRBJ2-3; TRBD1 aligns across 9 bases. The length of the CDR3 is 14 residues. The V and J ends lost 3 bases and 5 bases, in that order; junction bases with no gene match: 4. Germline values: CDR1 SGHDT, CDR2 YYEEEE. CDR3 DNA sequence: TGTGCCAGCAGCTGGGGGACAGGGTTAGATACGCAGTATTTT. Its translation: CASSWGTGLDTQYF.

This chain connects TRBV7-2 to TRBJ2-7, with D possibly matching TRBD1 (5 bases). Trimming left V 3 bases short and J 5 bases short, with 8 bases between. The CDR3 has 12 amino acids. Per germline, CDR1 SGHTA and CDR2 FQGNSA. The CDR3 DNA reads TGTGCCAGCAGCTTTACAGGCAACGAGCAGTACTTC. Encoded protein: CASSFTGNEQYF.

The chain links TRBV19 to TRBJ2-1, with 15 positions matching TRBD2. This CDR3 comprises 16 residues. Trimming removed 3 bases from V and 6 bases from J; junction bases left unmatched: 3. CDR1 is LNHDA, CDR2 SQIVND, per germline (reference sequence). The CDR3 sequence is CASSMSGLAGGNEQFF. CDR3 sequence (DNA): TGTGCCAGTAGTATGTCGGGACTAGCGGGAGGCAATGAGCAGTTCTTC.

The gene calls are TRBV27 and TRBJ2-1; 7 bases align to TRBD1. V dropped 2 bases and J dropped 4; count of bases not matched to a gene: 2. Per germline, CDR1 MNHEY and CDR2 SMNVEV (reference sequence). The length of the CDR3 is 14 residues. CDR3 DNA: TGTGCCAGCAGTTTAACGGGACAGTACAATGAGCAGTTCTTC. Encoded protein: CASSLTGQYNEQFF.

The gene calls are TRBV6-1 and TRBJ1-2, with a possible D match to TRBD1 (5 bases). The V end lost 1 base, the J end lost 2 bases, and 11 bases lay between the germline ends. This CDR3 contains 15 residues. Germline V gene data show CDR1 as MNHNS and CDR2 as SASEGT. As DNA, the CDR3 is TGTGCCAGCAGTGAAGGGACGACAGCAAACTATGGCTACACCTTC. Residues: CASSEGTTANYGYTF.

This chain links TRBV5-8 with TRBJ1-5; 7 nucleotides align to TRBD1. Germline V CDR1 and CDR2: SGHTS, YDEGEE. This CDR3 comprises 14 residues. With V trimmed by 4 bases and J by 6 bases, 7 bases remained unmatched. CDR3 region: CASSQTQGVQPQHF. CDR3 in DNA: TGTGCCAGCAGCCAGACCCAGGGGGTTCAGCCCCAGCATTTT.

The chain joins TRBV9 to TRBJ2-1; 10 bases line up with TRBD2. V shed 2 bases and J 14 bases; nucleotides not matched to a gene: 10. The germline V gene has CDR1 SGDLS and CDR2 YYNGEE. The CDR3 consists of 14 residues. The CDR3 DNA sequence: TGTGCCAGCAGCGTCGGGCTAGCGGGAGCTTTGGAGTTCTTC. Its translation is CASSVGLAGALEFF.

This clone was recorded a few times. This rearrangement joins TRBV7-9 to TRBJ1-2; 8 nucleotides agree with TRBD1. Germline trimming cut 5 bases from V and 2 bases from J; bases unmatched to any gene: 13. Germline CDR1 SEHNR, CDR2 FQNEAQ (reference sequence). The CDR3 spans 17 residues. DNA of the CDR3: TGTGCCAGCAGCCCGAGTAGGACAGGGCGACCGAACTATGGCTACACCTTC. Protein sequence: CASSPSRTGRPNYGYTF.

This chain connects TRBV4-3 to TRBJ2-1, with a weak D call TRBD1 (5 bases). The CDR3 has 15 amino acids. Germline loops: CDR1 LGHNA, CDR2 YSLEER. The V end was cut by 0 bases, the J end by 6 bases, with 12 bases between. The DNA for the CDR3 is TGCGCCAGCAGCCAAGATCGGGCAGGGTTCAATGAGCAGTTCTTC. It encodes CASSQDRAGFNEQFF.

The chain has TRBV19 and TRBJ2-3, with D perhaps matching TRBD1 (6 bases). V was trimmed by 6 bases and J by 6 bases, leaving 13 bases between them. CDR3 size: 13 residues. Germline CDR1 LNHDA, CDR2 SQIVND (reference sequence). The CDR3 DNA reads as TGTGCCAGTAGCACCCGTAGGGGGGATACGCAGTATTTT. Protein: CASSTRRGDTQYF.

V usage is TRBV21-1 and J usage is TRBJ2-5; the table assigns TRBD2, which was not confirmed against the DNA. TRBV21-1 is designated a pseudogene. This CDR3 comprises 18 residues. CDR3 sequence reads: CASSPGDLAGGPGETQYF. The DNA for the CDR3 is TGTGCCAGCAGCCCCGGGGATCTAGCGGGGGGGCCGGGGGAGACCCAGTACTTC.

The rearrangement links TRBV5-6 to TRBJ1-5; D unclear. Germline CDR1 and CDR2: SGHDT and YYEEEE. V was pared by 4 bases and J by 1 base, with 9 bases between. This CDR3 has 14 residues. CDR3 sequence reads: CASSGGVSNQPQHF. Written as DNA, the CDR3 is TGTGCCAGCAGCGGCGGGGTAAGCAATCAGCCCCAGCATTTT.

This clone was counted between two and nine times. This chain connects TRBV30 to TRBJ2-1; 7 bases align to TRBD2. V lost 0 bases, J lost 5 bases, and 1 base stayed unmatched. This CDR3 contains 13 residues. The germline gives CDR1 GTSNPN, CDR2 SVGIG (reference sequence). CDR3 nucleotide sequence: TGTGCCTGGAGTGTGGGGGGGAACAATGAGCAGTTCTTC. This codes for CAWSVGGNNEQFF.

This chain links TRBV30 with TRBJ2-1, with 9 bases fitting TRBD2. The CDR3 is 15 amino acids. CDR1 is GTSNPN and CDR2 is SVGIG in the germline V gene (reference sequence). V lost 0 bases to trimming and J lost 0 bases; unmatched junction nucleotides: 0. CDR3 protein: CAWSVLAGSYNEQFF. The CDR3 nucleotides are TGTGCCTGGAGTGTACTAGCGGGCTCCTACAATGAGCAGTTCTTC.

This clone was seen just once. V usage is TRBV27 and J usage is TRBJ2-7; 10 nucleotides line up with TRBD2. The CDR3 totals 14 residues. Germline V CDR1 and CDR2: MNHEY, SMNVEV (reference sequence). J gave up 3 bases and V 6 bases, and 5 bases lay outside the gene matches. The CDR3 nucleotides are TGTGCCAGCAGCATACTAGCGGGGAACTACGAGCAGTACTTC. Its translation is CASSILAGNYEQYF.

The V and J genes are TRBV30 and TRBJ2-7; TRBD1 might be the D (8 bases). V lost 0 bases and J 7 bases, leaving 19 bases between the germline ends. The CDR3 is 15 amino acids. The germline gives CDR1 GTSNPN, CDR2 SVGIG (reference sequence). CDR3 loop: CAWSVSAGGGGEQYF. The CDR3, as DNA: TGTGCCTGGAGTGTATCGGCAGGGGGCGGGGGAGAGCAGTACTTC.

The chain is built from TRBV5-1 and TRBJ2-7; TRBD2 agrees at 9 bases. Trimming took 0 bases from V and 2 from J; bases not matched to a gene: 0. Germline V gene data show CDR1 as SGHRS and CDR2 as YFSETQ. The CDR3 runs 14 residues. Here the CDR3 DNA reads TGCGCCAGCAGCTTGGCTAGCGGGGCCTACGAGCAGTACTTC. Residues: CASSLASGAYEQYF.

The CDR3 DNA is TGTGCCAGCAGTTTATGGACAGGCAATGAGCAGTTCTTC. Translation gives CASSLWTGNEQFF. This chain uses TRBV27 with TRBJ2-1; 7 bases match TRBD1. V dropped 1 base and J dropped 6; count of bases not matched to a gene: 0. CDR1 is MNHEY and CDR2 is SMNVEV in the germline V gene (reference sequence). This CDR3 is built from 13 residues.

This clone was counted once. The chain employs TRBV4-1 and TRBJ2-3, with D perhaps matching TRBD2 (6 bases). CDR3 length equals 14 residues. CDR1 MGHRA and CDR2 YSYEKL come from the germline V gene. Trimming shortened V by 1 base and J by 1 base, and 6 bases separated the two germline ends. The CDR3 reads CASSQAGGTDTQYF. For the CDR3, the DNA is TGCGCCAGCAGCCAAGCGGGGGGCACAGATACGCAGTATTTT.

J is TRBJ2-5 and V is TRBV9, with TRBD2 matching 15 bases. Germline-derived CDR1 and CDR2 are SGDLS and YYNGEE. V shed 0 bases and J 5 bases; nucleotides not matched to a gene: 14. The CDR3 loop spans 20 amino acids. CDR3 loop: CASSVGSGLAGGALGETQYF. The CDR3, as DNA: TGTGCCAGCAGCGTAGGGTCCGGACTAGCGGGAGGGGCATTGGGGGAGACCCAGTACTTC.